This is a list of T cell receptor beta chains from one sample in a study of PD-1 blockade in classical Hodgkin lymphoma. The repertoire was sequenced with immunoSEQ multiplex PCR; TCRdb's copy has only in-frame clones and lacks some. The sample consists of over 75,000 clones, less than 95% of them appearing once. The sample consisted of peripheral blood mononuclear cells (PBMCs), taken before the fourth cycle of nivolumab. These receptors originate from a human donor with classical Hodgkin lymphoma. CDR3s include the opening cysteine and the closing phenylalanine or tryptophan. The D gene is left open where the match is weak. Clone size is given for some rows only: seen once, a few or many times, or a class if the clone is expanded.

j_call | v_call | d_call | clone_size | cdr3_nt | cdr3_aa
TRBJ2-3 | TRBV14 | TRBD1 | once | TGTGCCAGCAGTCTACAGGGGGCGATTGTTACAGATACGCAGTATTTT | CASSLQGAIVTDTQYF
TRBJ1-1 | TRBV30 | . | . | TGTGCCTGGAGTGTTCGGGAACTCATGAACACTGAAGCTTTCTTT | CAWSVRELMNTEAFF
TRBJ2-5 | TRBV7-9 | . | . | TGTGCCAGCAGCCCTGAGGTCTTGGAGACCCAGTACTTC | CASSPEVLETQYF
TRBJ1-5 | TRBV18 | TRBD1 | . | TGTGCCAGAAGGGGGCGGGACACCCGCACGACCAATCAGCCCCAGCATTTT | CARRGRDTRTTNQPQHF
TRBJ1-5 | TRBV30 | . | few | TGTGCCTGGAGTGTACAGATTGGGAATCAGCCCCAGCATTTT | CAWSVQIGNQPQHF
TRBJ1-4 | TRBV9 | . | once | TGTGCCAGCAGCCCCATGGTCGGGGGGAAGAATGAAAAACTGTTTTTT | CASSPMVGGKNEKLFF
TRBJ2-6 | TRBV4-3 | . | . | TGCGCCAGCAGCCAAGGTGCAGGGGCAGGGGCCAACGTCCTGACTTTC | CASSQGAGAGANVLTF
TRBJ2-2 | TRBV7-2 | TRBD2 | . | TGTGCCAGCAGCTTACCGGGACTAGCGTTGTCCGGGGAGCTGTTTTTT | CASSLPGLALSGELFF
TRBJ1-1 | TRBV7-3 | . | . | TGTGCCAGCAGCCCAACTACGGCAGTCACGAACACTGAAGCTTTCTTT | CASSPTTAVTNTEAFF
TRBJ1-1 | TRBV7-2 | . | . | TGTGCCAGCAGCTTACCCCCCCCCGGGACACCTCCTTTCTTT | CASSLPPPGTPPFF
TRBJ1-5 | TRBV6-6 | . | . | TGTGCCAGCAGTTACGAGGGTTCAAGTCAGCCCCAGCATTTT | CASSYEGSSQPQHF
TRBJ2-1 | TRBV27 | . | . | TGTGCCAGCAGTTTGATAGGAGGGACGTCCTACAATGAGCAGTTCTTC | CASSLIGGTSYNEQFF
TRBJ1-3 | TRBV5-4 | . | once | TGTGCCAGCAGCTTGGGGGCTTTTGGGGGACCTGGAAACACCATATATTTT | CASSLGAFGGPGNTIYF
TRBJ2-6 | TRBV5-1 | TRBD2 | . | TGCGCCAGCAGCCATTGGACTAGCGGGGGTTACTCTGGGGCCAACGTCCTGACTTTC | CASSHWTSGGYSGANVLTF
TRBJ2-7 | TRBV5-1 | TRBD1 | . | TGCGCCAGCAGCTTGGGGGGCGGGACAGGGCAACTCTACGAGCAGTACTTC | CASSLGGGTGQLYEQYF
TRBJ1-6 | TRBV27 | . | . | TGTGCCAGCGGCTTGAATAATTCACCCCTCCACTTT | CASGLNNSPLHF
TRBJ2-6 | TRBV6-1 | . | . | TGTGCCAGCCGAGGTCGGCCCTCTGGGGCCAACGTCCTGACTTTC | CASRGRPSGANVLTF
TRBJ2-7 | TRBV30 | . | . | TGTGCCTGGAGTGTACAAATCTTCTGGGAGCAGTACTTC | CAWSVQIFWEQYF
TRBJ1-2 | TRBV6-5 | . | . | TGTGCCAGCAGTTATGTAGGGGAAGGCTACACCTTC | CASSYVGEGYTF
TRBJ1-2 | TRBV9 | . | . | TGTGCCAGCAGCGCCGCTGGGGACGGATATAACTATGGCTACACCTTC | CASSAAGDGYNYGYTF
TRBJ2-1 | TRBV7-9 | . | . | TGTGCCAGCAGCGGGGGGGCTTTGTACAATGAGCAGTTCTTC | CASSGGALYNEQFF
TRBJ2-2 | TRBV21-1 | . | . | TGTGCCAGCAGCCCCCCAAATTTAGTAGGACAGGGCCCTAACACCGGGGAGCTGTTTTTT | CASSPPNLVGQGPNTGELFF
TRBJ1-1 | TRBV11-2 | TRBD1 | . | TGTGCCAGCAGCTTAGGGGTGGCAGGGGGCTTAACTGAAGCTTTCTTT | CASSLGVAGGLTEAFF
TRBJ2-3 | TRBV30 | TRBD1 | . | TGTGCCTGGAGTGTACGTTGGGGACAGGGGGGTACGGCAGATACGCAGTATTTT | CAWSVRWGQGGTADTQYF
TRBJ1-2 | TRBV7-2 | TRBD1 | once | TGTGCCAGCAGTGAGGGACAGGGAGCCGGCTACACCTTC | CASSEGQGAGYTF
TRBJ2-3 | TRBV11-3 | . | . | TGTGCCAGCAGCGACAGAGACAGCACAGATACGCAGTATTTT | CASSDRDSTDTQYF
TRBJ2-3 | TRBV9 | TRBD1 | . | TGTGCCAGCAGCCACCGAACCGGGACAGGCCACACAGATACGCAGTATTTT | CASSHRTGTGHTDTQYF
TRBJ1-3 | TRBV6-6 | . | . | TGTGCCAGCAGTCTGGGCAGTCAAATCTCTGGAAACACCATATATTTT | CASSLGSQISGNTIYF
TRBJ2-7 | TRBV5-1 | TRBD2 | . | TGCGCCAGCAGCTTCAATTCAGCGGGGGGCCTCTCCTACGAGCAGTACTTC | CASSFNSAGGLSYEQYF
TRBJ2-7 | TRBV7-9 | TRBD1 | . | TGTGCCAGCAGCTTAGACAGGGGAGTCCCCTACGAGCAGTACTTC | CASSLDRGVPYEQYF
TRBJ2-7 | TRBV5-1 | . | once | TGCGCCAGCAGCTTGGGGTTCCAGGCTGGGGGCTGCGAGCAGTACTTC | CASSLGFQAGGCEQYF
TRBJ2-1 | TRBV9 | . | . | TGTGCCAGCAGTATCACCGGGACCCAGCTGAACAATGAGCAGTTCTTC | CASSITGTQLNNEQFF
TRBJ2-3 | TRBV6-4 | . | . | TGTGCCAGCAGTGACTCGTCGGCCAGGGGTAGAGATACGCAGTATTTT | CASSDSSARGRDTQYF
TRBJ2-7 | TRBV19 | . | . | TGTGCCAGTAGTACTCCGGGACTTTTCTACGAGCAGTACTTC | CASSTPGLFYEQYF
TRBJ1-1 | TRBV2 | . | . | TGTGCCAGCAGTGACGGCGTTGGCACTGAAGCTTTCTTT | CASSDGVGTEAFF
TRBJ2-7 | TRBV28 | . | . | TGTGCCAACAGCCAGGGGGGATCCTACGAGCAGTACTTC | CANSQGGSYEQYF
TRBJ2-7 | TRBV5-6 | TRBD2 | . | TGTGCCAGCAGCTTGACTAGCGGGGTGGAGAAGCAGTACTTC | CASSLTSGVEKQYF
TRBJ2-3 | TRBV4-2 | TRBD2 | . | TGTGCCAGCAGCCAAGCTCTGCCGGGGGGAGGGGATACGCAGTATTTT | CASSQALPGGGDTQYF
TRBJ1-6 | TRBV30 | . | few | TGTGCCTGGGGTGGGGGCTCACCCCTCCACTTT | CAWGGGSPLHF
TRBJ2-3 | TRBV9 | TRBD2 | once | TGTGCCAGCAGCGTAGAGGGGGGACTAGCGGTCTTCACAGATACGCAGTATTTT | CASSVEGGLAVFTDTQYF
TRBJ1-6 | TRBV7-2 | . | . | TGTGCCAGCAGCCTAGGGTTCTATAATTCACCCCTCCACTTT | CASSLGFYNSPLHF
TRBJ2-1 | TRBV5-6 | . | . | TGTGCCAGCAGCCAGGAAACAGGGTTCAATGAGCAGTTCTTC | CASSQETGFNEQFF
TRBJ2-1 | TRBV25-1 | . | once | TGTGCCAGCAGTGGGGACACTAGCGTACTCTACAATGAGCAGTTCTTC | CASSGDTSVLYNEQFF
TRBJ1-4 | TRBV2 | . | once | TGTGCCAGCAGGGTTGACGGTAATGAAAAACTGTTTTTT | CASRVDGNEKLFF
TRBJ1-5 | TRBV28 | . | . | TGTGCCAGCAGACGGGACACAAATCAGCCCCAGCATTTT | CASRRDTNQPQHF
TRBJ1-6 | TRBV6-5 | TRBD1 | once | TGTGCCAGCAGTTACTCCCAGGGGGCTCGTTCACCCCTCCACTTT | CASSYSQGARSPLHF
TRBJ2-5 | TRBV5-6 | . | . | TGTGCCAGCAGCTTGGGAGGGAGAGAGACCCAGTACTTC | CASSLGGRETQYF
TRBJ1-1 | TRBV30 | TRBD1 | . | TGTGCCTGGAACCCAGGGACAGCGAACACTGAAGCTTTCTTT | CAWNPGTANTEAFF